This TCR beta chain was sequenced during a study of cytomegalovirus exposure and HLA in healthy donors. Broader study findings: The availability of immune exposure information extended only to CMV serostatus.

A remark on this clone: The target antigen is unknown.

13 Jbeta primers and 60 Vbeta primers were used for the PCR. Only in-frame clones appear in the TCRdb table, and some are missing; sequencing was by immunoSEQ multiplex PCR. The table records some 170,000 clones, around 81% of them present only once. The sample was PBMCs. This clonotype was obtained from a woman aged 30 to 39 in good health and CMV-seronegative.

CDR3 nucleotide sequence: TGCGCCAGCAGCCAAGCCCTAGCGGGAGTGCCCAGCGGCACAGATACGCAGTATTTT. Amino acids: CASSQALAGVPSGTDTQYF. The V call is TRBV4-3, the J call TRBJ2-3; 10 nucleotides match TRBD2. Germline CDR1 LGHNA, CDR2 YSLEER. Trimming removed 1 base from V and 1 base from J; junction bases left unmatched: 11. The CDR3 loop spans 19 amino acids.